The entry below describes one T cell receptor (beta chain). These data come from a study of shared clonotypes between healthy human individuals. The repertoire was sequenced with immunoSEQ multiplex PCR; TCRdb's copy has only in-frame clones and lacks some. The sample lists some 2,100,000 clones, just over 90% seen once, with roughly 1.8% in the top ten. Trimming took 4 bases from V and 0 from J, leaving 7 bases between them. The CDR3 spans 13 residues. The germline V gene encodes CDR1 MNHEY and CDR2 SVGAGI. The naive CD8 population came from CD45RO-negative cells selected for CCR7, without terminally differentiated effector memory CD45RA+ cells.

Input material: naive CD8+ T cells from PBMCs. The sequence derives from a man aged 18 to 29 in good health. Some clones in this sample may be carry-over from other donors' samples. V is TRBV6-5 and J is TRBJ2-7, with D uncertain. The CDR3 protein is CASSFGPSYEQYF. CDR3 coding DNA: TGTGCCAGCAGTTTCGGGCCCTCCTACGAGCAGTACTTC.